These 28 T cell receptor beta chains share one sample of origin, sequenced in a study of T cell responses to AZD1222 COVID-19 vaccine. Some clones are missing from TCRdb's copy, which holds only in-frame ones; the method was immunoSEQ multiplex PCR. The sample holds 100,000 to 150,000 clones; 70% to 90% are singletons and the top ten take 8% to 13%. The sample consisted of peripheral blood, taken on day 0 of AZD1222 vaccination. The receptor source for this set is an adult in good health.

This sequence joins TRBV4-2 and TRBJ2-7, with D perhaps TRBD2 (6 bases). With 0 bases removed from V and 0 bases from J, the gap between germline ends came to 15 bases. This CDR3 has 17 amino acids. From germline, CDR1 is LGHNA and CDR2 YNFKEQ. The CDR3, as DNA: TGTGCCAGCAGCCAAGAGTGGGGACTGATGAGCTCCTACGAGCAGTACTTC. Encoded protein: CASSQEWGLMSSYEQYF.

The chain is built from TRBV4-1 and TRBJ1-1, with TRBD1 identical over 9 bases. Germline CDR1 and CDR2: MGHRA and YSYEKL. V shed 0 bases and J 3 bases; nucleotides not matched to a gene: 5. The CDR3 is 16 amino acids. CDR3 in amino acids: CASSQEGQGWDTEAFF. CDR3 DNA: TGCGCCAGCAGCCAAGAGGGACAGGGTTGGGACACTGAAGCTTTCTTT.

This chain connects TRBV6-1 to TRBJ1-1; D unresolved. V was trimmed by 3 bases and J by 1 base, leaving 12 bases between them. CDR3 length: 15 residues. Germline loops: CDR1 MNHNS, CDR2 SASEGT. CDR3 in amino acids: CASSEVRSSNTEAFF. Written as DNA, the CDR3 is TGTGCCAGCAGTGAGGTTAGGTCCTCGAACACTGAAGCTTTCTTT.

This clone was observed once. The J gene is TRBJ2-7, the V gene TRBV15, with D maybe TRBD1 (5 bases). Trimming removed 5 bases from V and 3 bases from J, with 17 bases in between. The length of the CDR3 is 15 residues. Germline loops: CDR1 LNHNV, CDR2 YYDKDF (reference sequence). The CDR3 DNA is TGTGCCACCAGCCCCCCCGTGGGGCTTGGCTACGAGCAGTACTTC. Its translation is CATSPPVGLGYEQYF.

The sample holds one count of this clone. J is TRBJ1-1 and V is TRBV5-4; no clear D. CDR1 is SGHNT and CDR2 is YYREEE in the germline V gene (reference sequence). This CDR3 has 13 amino acids. The ends were cut back, 1 base at V and 0 bases at J, with 4 bases in the middle. The CDR3 loop reads CASSLPMNTEAFF. The CDR3, as DNA: TGTGCCAGCAGCTTGCCGATGAACACTGAAGCTTTCTTT.

The chain is built from TRBV12-5 and TRBJ1-1; tentative D call: TRBD1 (5 bases). The CDR3 has 11 residues. CDR1 is LGHNT, CDR2 FRNRAP, per germline. Trimming left V 6 bases short and J 6 bases short, with 8 bases between. The CDR3 is CASGRGSEAFF. CDR3 in DNA: TGTGCTAGTGGGCGGGGGTCTGAAGCTTTCTTT.

The V call is TRBV18, the J call TRBJ1-2; 8 nucleotides match TRBD1. The trim removed 1 base at V and 6 bases at J, leaving 7 bases unmatched. Germline CDR1 KGHSH, CDR2 LQKENI. The CDR3 contains 15 residues. CDR3 sequence reads: CASSPLAGGKDGYTF. For the CDR3, the DNA is TGTGCCAGCTCACCACTAGCAGGGGGCAAGGATGGCTACACCTTC.

J is TRBJ2-7 and V is TRBV3-1 (or the pseudogene TRBV3-2); D remains unclear. Trimming pared 6 bases from V and 4 bases from J, leaving 10 bases between. The CDR3 length is 12 residues. Germline-derived CDR1 and CDR2 are LGHDT and YNNKEL (reference sequence). Here the CDR3 reads CASSRHAYEQYF. CDR3 nucleotides: TGTGCCAGCAGTCGACACGCGTACGAGCAGTACTTC.

V and J are TRBV9 and TRBJ2-1; perhaps TRBD1 as D (6 bases). Trimming took off 4 bases at V and 7 bases at J, with 21 bases between the two ends. CDR3 length equals 16 residues. CDR1 is SGDLS and CDR2 is YYNGEE in the germline V gene. The CDR3 protein is CASSPRGGQNRNEQFF. The CDR3 region has the DNA TGTGCCAGCAGCCCTCGTGGAGGACAGAATCGAAATGAGCAGTTCTTC.

A remark on this clone: The sample contains more than one DNA sequence encoding this CDR3. The gene calls are TRBV9 and TRBJ2-1, with 7 bases fitting TRBD2. Trimming at V came to 4 bases and at J to 0 bases, leaving 1 base not matched to a gene. Germline assignment: CDR1 SGDLS and CDR2 YYNGEE. CDR3 size: 14 residues. The CDR3 loop is CASSPSGSYNEQFF. CDR3 DNA: TGTGCCAGCAGCCCTAGCGGCTCCTACAATGAGCAGTTCTTC.

This rearrangement joins TRBV19 to TRBJ2-3, with TRBD2 identical over 11 bases. Germline values: CDR1 LNHDA, CDR2 SQIVND (reference sequence). The CDR3 extends over 16 amino acids. V shed 5 bases and J 0 bases; nucleotides not matched to a gene: 4. CDR3 sequence reads: CASSSGLAASTDTQYF. The CDR3 DNA reads TGTGCCAGTAGTTCGGGACTAGCGGCTAGCACAGATACGCAGTATTTT.

This sequence joins TRBV27 and TRBJ1-5; 7 bases line up with TRBD1. The CDR3 contains 14 residues. The germline V gene encodes CDR1 MNHEY and CDR2 SMNVEV (reference sequence). V lost 10 bases and J lost 5; bases outside the gene matches: 11. The CDR3 spells CANTTGEEHQPQHF. In DNA form, the CDR3 reads TGTGCCAACACAACAGGGGAGGAGCATCAGCCCCAGCATTTT.

The chain employs TRBV30 and TRBJ2-7; 8 nucleotides match TRBD1. Germline trimming cut 3 bases from V and 3 bases from J; bases unmatched to any gene: 7. Germline V gene data show CDR1 as GTSNPN and CDR2 as SVGIG (reference sequence). CDR3 size: 14 residues. CDR3: CAWRGGQGSYEQYF. CDR3 nucleotides: TGTGCCTGGAGGGGAGGACAGGGAAGCTACGAGCAGTACTTC.

The chain joins TRBV5-1 to TRBJ1-6, with TRBD1 identical over 8 bases. From germline, CDR1 is SGHRS and CDR2 YFSETQ. The CDR3 contains 20 residues. Losses at the gene ends were 0 bases for V and 0 bases for J; bases not matched to a gene: 11. CDR3 in DNA: TGCGCCAGCAGCTTGGAAAAGTGGACAGGGAGCCTCTCCTATAATTCACCCCTCCACTTT. Protein: CASSLEKWTGSLSYNSPLHF.

The CDR3 sequence: CASSPTMGGHTEAFF. DNA of the CDR3: TGTGCCAGCAGCCCTACAATGGGGGGGCACACTGAAGCTTTCTTT. The chain links TRBV3-1 (or the pseudogene TRBV3-2) to TRBJ1-1; a possible D gene is TRBD1 (6 bases). Germline V lookup: CDR1 LGHDT, CDR2 YNNKEL (reference sequence). Between the trimmed V and J ends, which lost 4 bases and 3 bases, there was a span of 15 bases. The CDR3 runs 15 residues.

The CDR3 sequence: CASSGGARDNSPLHF. In DNA, the CDR3 is TGTGCCAGTAGTGGAGGGGCGCGGGATAATTCACCCCTCCACTTT. V usage is TRBV19 and J usage is TRBJ1-6; the D gene is possibly TRBD1 (5 bases). CDR3 size: 15 residues. Germline loops: CDR1 LNHDA, CDR2 SQIVND (reference sequence). V lost 5 bases and J 5 bases, leaving 13 bases between the germline ends.

The chain has TRBV7-2 and TRBJ1-5, with 8 bases that match TRBD1. The germline V gene has CDR1 SGHTA and CDR2 FQGNSA. The CDR3 loop spans 14 amino acids. With V trimmed by 1 base and J by 5 bases, 1 base remained unmatched. The CDR3 bases are TGTGCCAGCAGCTTAGTACAGGGGGATCAGCCCCAGCATTTT. This translates into CASSLVQGDQPQHF. The whole variable domain, remainder taken from reference TRBV7-2 and TRBJ1-5, is GAGVSQSPSNKVTEKGKDVELRCDPISGHTALYWYRQSLGQGLEFLIYFQGNSAPDKSGLPSDRFSAERTGGSVSTLTIQRTQQEDSAVYLCASSLVQGDQPQHFGDGTRLSIL.

In this sample, this clone turned up once. CDR3 amino acids: CASSEDRATNEQFF. CDR3 sequence (DNA): TGTGCCAGCAGTGAAGACCGGGCCACCAATGAGCAGTTCTTC. V is TRBV2 and J is TRBJ2-1; no clear D. V gave up 1 base and J gave up 6 bases, with 10 bases separating them. The CDR3 has 14 amino acids. Per the germline V gene, CDR1 is SNHLY and CDR2 is FYNNEI.

This clone was recorded a few times. As DNA, the CDR3 is TGTGCCAGCAGTGAAGCGCGAGGGACGGCTGAAGCTTTCTTT. Protein: CASSEARGTAEAFF. The V gene is TRBV2, the J gene TRBJ1-1, with D tentatively TRBD1 (5 bases). The CDR3 covers 14 residues. V shed 0 bases and J shed 6 bases, with 11 bases lying between them. Germline-derived CDR1 and CDR2 are SNHLY and FYNNEI.

V gene TRBV24-1 combines with J gene TRBJ2-3, with 10 bases fitting TRBD2. Germline assignment: CDR1 KGHDR and CDR2 SFDVKD. The CDR3 has 15 amino acids. The trim removed 10 bases at V and 3 bases at J, leaving 9 bases unmatched. CDR3: CATSGTSARTDTQYF. The CDR3 DNA sequence: TGTGCCACGTCCGGGACTAGCGCGAGAACAGATACGCAGTATTTT.

V and J are TRBV7-3 and TRBJ1-6, with 7 positions matching TRBD1. Germline V gives CDR1 SGHTA, CDR2 FQGTGA. The CDR3 consists of 17 residues. With 0 bases clipped from V and 7 bases from J, the junction kept 9 bases outside the gene matches. The CDR3 DNA is TGTGCCAGCAGCTTAACGGGGAAGGGGGCCCAAAATTCACCCCTCCACTTT. Residues: CASSLTGKGAQNSPLHF.

This chain uses TRBV28 with TRBJ1-2; 8 bases fit TRBD1. J gave up 5 bases and V 4 bases, and 6 bases lay outside the gene matches. The CDR3 has 14 amino acids. Germline lookup yields CDR1 MDHEN and CDR2 SYDVKM. CDR3 amino acids: CASSSSGTGYGYTF. The CDR3 DNA sequence: TGTGCCAGCAGTTCCTCCGGGACAGGATATGGCTACACCTTC.

The chain links TRBV19 to TRBJ1-2; D is unresolved. The V and J ends lost 1 base and 3 bases respectively, with 18 bases between them. This CDR3 contains 17 residues. Germline V gives CDR1 LNHDA, CDR2 SQIVND (reference sequence). CDR3: CASSIVFSPGKDYGYTF. The CDR3, as DNA: TGTGCCAGTAGTATAGTCTTCTCCCCGGGAAAGGACTATGGCTACACCTTC.

The chain recombines TRBV10-3 with TRBJ2-7; D is possibly TRBD1 (6 bases). The CDR3 runs to 13 residues. Germline values: CDR1 ENHRY, CDR2 SYGVKD. V lost 4 bases, J lost 3 bases, and 10 bases lay in between. Here the CDR3 DNA reads TGTGCCATCAGTGTCAGCAGGGGCTACGAGCAGTACTTC. Translating it yields CAISVSRGYEQYF.

This chain links TRBV5-1 with TRBJ2-7; D is perhaps TRBD2 (5 bases). CDR1 is SGHRS, CDR2 YFSETQ, per germline. The CDR3 has 16 amino acids. V was clipped by 4 bases and J by 1 base, with 18 bases between them. The CDR3 coding sequence is TGCGCCAGCAGCCCCTCCCGGTTCGAGGGTTCCTACGAGCAGTACTTC. Residues: CASSPSRFEGSYEQYF.

The chain has TRBV5-1 and TRBJ1-4; no firm D call. Germline loops: CDR1 SGHRS, CDR2 YFSETQ. The CDR3 is made up of 13 amino acids. V was cut by 3 bases and J by 5 bases, with 8 bases left in between. The CDR3 region has the DNA TGCGCCAGCAGCTACGGGTCGAATGAAAAACTGTTTTTT. It encodes CASSYGSNEKLFF.

The chain has TRBV7-2 and TRBJ2-3; 10 bases are shared with TRBD1. Trimming removed 3 bases from V and 4 bases from J; junction bases left unmatched: 7. CDR3 length: 16 residues. The germline V gene encodes CDR1 SGHTA and CDR2 FQGNSA. The CDR3 region has the DNA TGTGCCAGCAGCTTCCCGGGACAGGGGCCCCCAGATACGCAGTATTTT. Translated: CASSFPGQGPPDTQYF.

CDR3 in DNA: TGTGCCAGCAGCTTAGCGGGGTCCTACAATGAGCAGTTCTTC. It specifies CASSLAGSYNEQFF. The chain employs TRBV27 and TRBJ2-1; 8 bases fit TRBD2. V dropped 6 bases and J dropped 1; count of bases not matched to a gene: 2. This CDR3 is 14 amino acids long. The germline V gene has CDR1 MNHEY and CDR2 SMNVEV (reference sequence).